This entry lists 13 T cell receptor beta chains sequenced from one sample in a study of T cell repertoires in ileal Crohn's disease. Assay used: immunoSEQ multiplex PCR; TCRdb lists only in-frame clones, some missing. The table lists approximately 30,000 clones, roughly 75% of them singletons. Sequencing used ileal tissue. These receptors all stem from an adult with Crohn's disease.

The V gene is TRBV15, the J gene TRBJ2-5; 10 nucleotides line up with TRBD1. The end of the DNA is better explained by TRBJ2-7, so the J call may be wrong. Germline CDR1 LNHNV, CDR2 YYDKDF (reference sequence). This CDR3 has 15 residues. The CDR3 DNA sequence: TGTGCCACCAGCAGAGGCGGGACAGGGGACCACGAGCAGTACTTC. Translating gives CATSRGGTGDHEQYF.

This clone was counted a single time. The V and J genes are TRBV6-5 and TRBJ2-1; TRBD2 matches 7 bases. The V gene's germline CDR1 is MNHEY and CDR2 SVGAGI. V lost 2 bases, J lost 7 bases, and 5 bases stayed unmatched. This CDR3 region has 14 residues. The CDR3, as DNA: TGTGCCAGCAGTTACGGCGGGAGTTTGAATGAGCAGTTCTTC. Protein sequence: CASSYGGSLNEQFF.

The chain uses TRBV6-5 and TRBJ2-7, with TRBD2 as a possible D gene (5 bases). This CDR3 region has 13 residues. Germline CDR1 is MNHEY and CDR2 is SVGAGI. V was trimmed by 4 bases and J by 1 base, leaving 8 bases between them. The CDR3 nucleotides are TGTGCCAGCAGTTCGGGATTTTCCTACGAGCAGTACTTC. It is translated as CASSSGFSYEQYF.

This chain uses TRBV6-1 with TRBJ2-2; 7 positions match TRBD2. CDR1 and CDR2 from the germline V gene are MNHNS and SASEGT. This CDR3 has 14 residues. V lost 2 bases, J lost 6 bases, and 3 bases stayed unmatched. CDR3 in DNA: TGTGCCAGCAGTGAAAGGGCGGGGGCCGGGGAGCTGTTTTTT. Its translation is CASSERAGAGELFF.

The rearrangement links TRBV5-1 to TRBJ2-2, with 8 bases identical to TRBD2. The CDR3 extends over 17 amino acids. The germline V gene has CDR1 SGHRS and CDR2 YFSETQ. Germline trimming cut 0 bases from V and 8 bases from J; bases unmatched to any gene: 12. The DNA of the CDR3 is TGCGCCAGCAGCTTGGACCCCTTTGCGGGGGGCGCGGGGGAGCTGTTTTTT. Its translation is CASSLDPFAGGAGELFF.

V gene TRBV7-3 combines with J gene TRBJ2-4; D is possibly TRBD2 (6 bases). The CDR3 extends over 13 amino acids. Germline assignment: CDR1 SGHTA and CDR2 FQGTGA. V was clipped by 3 bases and J by 9 bases, with 12 bases between them. CDR3 residues: CASSLEGFGIQYF. The CDR3 DNA reads TGTGCCAGCAGCTTGGAGGGGTTCGGCATTCAGTACTTC.

V gene TRBV5-1 combines with J gene TRBJ1-4; 8 nucleotides line up with TRBD1. CDR1 is SGHRS and CDR2 is YFSETQ in the germline V gene. V trimming: 4 bases; J trimming: 3 bases; junction bases outside the gene matches: 5. The CDR3 length is 15 residues. The CDR3, as DNA: TGCGCCAGCAGCACAACAGGGGGACCTAATGAAAAACTGTTTTTT. Its protein product is CASSTTGGPNEKLFF.

V usage is TRBV7-9 and J usage is TRBJ2-7; 7 nucleotides line up with TRBD1. This CDR3 contains 13 residues. Germline V gene sequence: CDR1 SEHNR, CDR2 FQNEAQ (reference sequence). V lost 6 bases, J lost 3 bases, and 5 bases stayed unmatched. For the CDR3, the DNA is TGTGCCAGCAGTCGACAGGGATTCTACGAGCAGTACTTC. It is translated as CASSRQGFYEQYF.

The V and J genes are TRBV30 and TRBJ1-1, with a tentative D call TRBD1 (6 bases). The CDR3 contains 13 residues. Trimming left V 3 bases short and J 4 bases short, with 12 bases between. Germline CDR1 GTSNPN, CDR2 SVGIG (reference sequence). CDR3 residues: CAWRTGFVTEAFF. In nucleotides, the CDR3 is TGTGCCTGGAGAACAGGGTTCGTCACTGAAGCTTTCTTT.

The chain recombines TRBV4-1 with TRBJ2-2; D might be TRBD1 (5 bases). With 3 bases removed from V and 6 bases from J, the gap between germline ends came to 5 bases. The CDR3 is 12 amino acids. The germline CDR1 and CDR2 sequences are MGHRA and YSYEKL. CDR3 loop: CASSQGPGELFF. CDR3 coding DNA: TGCGCCAGCAGCCAGGGGCCCGGGGAGCTGTTTTTT.

V gene TRBV15 combines with J gene TRBJ1-2; 10 nucleotides align to TRBD1. The CDR3 runs to 15 residues. The germline V gene encodes CDR1 LNHNV and CDR2 YYDKDF (reference sequence). The V segment lost 2 bases and the J segment 4 bases; nucleotides outside the gene matches: 4. The CDR3 loop is CATSRHRDRGYGYTF. The CDR3 nucleotides read TGTGCCACCAGCAGACACCGGGACAGGGGCTATGGCTACACCTTC.

The chain uses TRBV5-6 and TRBJ1-2; D unclear. Germline V gene lookup returns CDR1 SGHDT and CDR2 YYEEEE. CDR3 length: 14 residues. V was shortened by 4 bases and J by 5 bases, with 15 bases between the two germline ends. CDR3 in amino acids: CASSALRSYYGYTF. DNA of the CDR3: TGTGCCAGCAGCGCCCTCCGCTCCTATTATGGCTACACCTTC.

J is TRBJ2-3 and V is TRBV6-6, with 10 bases matching TRBD2. The germline gives CDR1 MNHNY, CDR2 SVGAGI (reference sequence). J lost 11 bases, V lost 6 bases, and 8 bases had no gene match. This CDR3 has 13 residues. The CDR3 protein is CASSQSSGGLQYF. In nucleotides, the CDR3 is TGTGCCAGCAGCCAGTCTAGCGGGGGTTTGCAGTATTTT.